The T cell receptor (beta chain) under discussion was sequenced for a study of T cells after yellow fever vaccination. In the study overall: Where fractions had low cell numbers, libraries were prepared from them with the SMART-Seq v4 Ultra Low Input RNA kit.

CDR3 size: 15 residues. Germline V CDR1 and CDR2: KGHSH, LQKENI. V lost 2 bases to trimming and J lost 0 bases, with 8 bases between them. It was through 5'RACE template switching that TCR cDNA was made, with a universal primer site and UMIs added. In TCRdb, the 5' RACE reads were re-called with MiXCR into one record per CDR3 protein. This sample has roughly 100,000 distinct CDR3 sequences, with 7.5% to 10% found just once. Study-level points and caveats: After the booster, over 95% of CD4 and approximately 87% of CD8 primary-response clones were re-detected. Abundant clonotypes (contaminants from the bulk population) could be present in FACS-sorted repertoires.

The clonotype was recovered from a man younger than 35 who received the YFV17D yellow fever vaccine. V usage is TRBV18 and J usage is TRBJ2-4; possibly TRBD1 for D (5 bases). The source was CD8+ T cells not binding an NS4B(214-222) dextramer, sorted from PBMCs, collected more than 14 days after the first yellow fever vaccination. The DNA of the CDR3 is TGTGCCAGCTCACCAGGGGCCCTAGCCAAAAACATTCAGTACTTC. The encoded protein is CASSPGALAKNIQYF. The full variable domain, in which reference TRBV18 and TRBJ2-4 provide the parts outside the CDR3, is NAGVMQNPRHLVRRRGQEARLRCSPMKGHSHVYWYRQLPEEGLKFMVYLQKENIIDESGMPKERFSAEFPKEGPSILRIQQVVRGDSAAYFCASSPGALAKNIQYFGAGTRLSVL.